Listed below are T cell receptor beta chains from one sample, sequenced in a study of naive and memory T cell subsets. Via MiXCR, TCRdb re-called the UMI-ligation and nested PCR reads, giving one row per CDR3 protein. The sample lists approximately 150,000 distinct CDR3 sequences; roughly 22% were seen once. Sequencing used naive CD4+ T cells from blood. The receptors were gathered from a human donor in good health. The CDR3 runs from the conserved cysteine through the conserved F or W. D genes are given only for firm matches. Where a row states a size, it is once, few, many or the class of an expanded clone; other rows omit it.

CSARTRTGVVVGEKLFF,TGCAGTGCTAGGACTAGGACAGGGGTGGTGGTGGGTGAAAAACTGTTTTTT,TRBJ1-4,few,TRBD1,TRBV20-1
CASRGGSYEQYF,TGCGCCAGCAGAGGGGGCTCCTACGAGCAGTACTTC,TRBJ2-7,few,.,TRBV5-1
CASSQTGMGEKLFF,TGCGCCAGCAGCCAAACAGGGATGGGCGAAAAACTGTTTTTT,TRBJ1-4,.,.,TRBV4-3
CASRVATDPYEQYF,TGCGCCAGCCGCGTAGCGACAGACCCCTACGAGCAGTACTTC,TRBJ2-7,.,.,TRBV5-1
CASSLGRQNTEAFF,TGTGCCAGCTCACTAGGACGGCAGAACACTGAAGCTTTCTTT,TRBJ1-1,few,.,TRBV18
CASSWYRGVGTDTQYF,TGTGCCAGCAGTTGGTACAGGGGAGTGGGCACAGATACGCAGTATTTT,TRBJ2-3,.,TRBD1,TRBV12-3/TRBV12-4
CASSFRQGSYEQYF,TGTGCCAGCAGTTTCAGACAGGGTTCCTACGAGCAGTACTTC,TRBJ2-7,few,TRBD1,TRBV28
CASSVVGSNEQFF,TGTGCCAGCAGCGTAGTCGGGTCCAATGAGCAGTTCTTC,TRBJ2-1,few,.,TRBV9
CSVERGAGQPQHF,TGCAGCGTTGAGCGGGGGGCGGGTCAGCCCCAGCATTTT,TRBJ1-5,few,.,TRBV29-1
CASRPHTDTQYF,TGCGCCAGCAGGCCTCACACAGATACGCAGTATTTT,TRBJ2-3,few,.,TRBV5-1
CSARPSGRAYEQYF,TGCAGTGCTAGGCCTAGCGGGAGGGCCTACGAGCAGTACTTC,TRBJ2-7,.,TRBD2,TRBV20-1
CSARAGVETQYF,TGCAGTGCTAGAGCTGGGGTTGAGACCCAGTACTTC,TRBJ2-5,.,.,TRBV20-1
CASSFGIAGPLEQFF,TGTGCCAGCAGCTTCGGGATAGCGGGCCCTCTGGAGCAGTTCTTC,TRBJ2-1,.,TRBD2,TRBV12-3/TRBV12-4
CASSTHALNTGELFF,TGTGCCAGCAGTACCCACGCTCTAAACACCGGGGAGCTGTTTTTT,TRBJ2-2,.,.,TRBV2
CASSYGPRGNEQFF,TGTGCCAGCAGTTATGGGCCCCGGGGCAATGAGCAGTTCTTC,TRBJ2-1,.,.,TRBV6-5
CASRALAGEGYNEQFF,TGTGCCAGCAGGGCACTAGCGGGAGAGGGCTACAATGAGCAGTTCTTC,TRBJ2-1,.,TRBD2,TRBV6-2/TRBV6-3
CSATSSLSADTQYF,TGCAGTGCTACTTCGTCACTTTCTGCAGATACGCAGTATTTT,TRBJ2-3,.,.,TRBV20-1
CSARRAGGRYNEQFF,TGCAGTGCTAGACGAGCGGGAGGGCGCTACAATGAGCAGTTCTTC,TRBJ2-1,.,TRBD2,TRBV20-1
CASSQERVPMNTEAFF,TGTGCCAGCAGCCAAGAGAGGGTGCCTATGAACACTGAAGCTTTCTTT,TRBJ1-1,.,.,TRBV6-5
CASSLGHTGTEAFF,TGTGCCAGCAGTTTGGGCCACACGGGAACTGAAGCTTTCTTT,TRBJ1-1,few,.,TRBV2
CASSGDSTYYEQYF,TGTGCCAGCAGCGGGGACTCCACGTACTACGAGCAGTACTTC,TRBJ2-7,.,.,TRBV13
CATSIQGADTQYF,TGTGCCACCAGTATTCAGGGGGCAGATACGCAGTATTTT,TRBJ2-3,few,TRBD1,TRBV15
CASSWAETQYF,TGTGCCAGCAGCTGGGCAGAGACCCAGTACTTC,TRBJ2-5,few,.,TRBV5-6
CSVVDRGKGQPQHF,TGCAGCGTTGTAGACAGGGGTAAGGGTCAGCCCCAGCATTTT,TRBJ1-5,.,TRBD1,TRBV29-1
CSVVLTDNQFGEQFF,TGCAGCGTTGTCCTGACCGACAATCAATTCGGTGAGCAGTTCTTC,TRBJ2-1,.,.,TRBV29-1
CASRRTPFSGANVLTF,TGTGCCAGCAGGAGGACACCTTTTTCTGGGGCCAACGTCCTGACTTTC,TRBJ2-6,.,.,TRBV6-5
CASSQGQRNTEAFF,TGTGCCAGCAGCCAGGGACAGAGGAACACTGAAGCTTTCTTT,TRBJ1-1,.,TRBD1,TRBV6-5
CASSLGQGGNVNEQFF,TGTGCCAGCAGCTTAGGTCAGGGCGGGAACGTAAATGAGCAGTTCTTC,TRBJ2-1,few,.,TRBV7-2
CASSNPGLAGGFSYNEQFF,TGTGCCAGCAGCAACCCGGGACTAGCGGGAGGGTTTTCTTACAATGAGCAGTTCTTC,TRBJ2-1,.,TRBD2,TRBV6-5
CASSLSGNSYNEQFF,TGTGCCAGCAGCCTTAGCGGGAACTCCTACAATGAGCAGTTCTTC,TRBJ2-1,.,TRBD2,TRBV7-3
CATALTGSTNEKLFF,TGTGCCACCGCCTTGACAGGCTCAACTAATGAAAAACTGTTTTTT,TRBJ1-4,few,.,TRBV7-9
CASSSTGGNQPQHF,TGTGCCAGCTCATCAACAGGGGGCAATCAGCCCCAGCATTTT,TRBJ1-5,few,TRBD1,TRBV18
CASTGDTGELFF,TGTGCCAGCACTGGGGACACCGGGGAGCTGTTTTTT,TRBJ2-2,.,.,TRBV6-6
CASRRGQGANTEAFF,TGTGCCAGCAGACGAGGACAGGGGGCGAACACTGAAGCTTTCTTT,TRBJ1-1,.,TRBD1,TRBV27
CSAGRQGNNQPQHF,TGCAGTGCTGGACGACAGGGGAACAATCAGCCCCAGCATTTT,TRBJ1-5,.,TRBD1,TRBV20-1
CSASLAGGKYEQYF,TGCAGTGCTAGCTTAGCGGGAGGAAAGTACGAGCAGTACTTC,TRBJ2-7,many,TRBD2,TRBV20-1
CASTSSYEQYF,TGTGCCAGCACAAGCTCCTACGAGCAGTACTTC,TRBJ2-7,few,.,TRBV2
CSARVQGGYEQYF,TGCAGTGCTAGAGTACAGGGGGGCTACGAGCAGTACTTC,TRBJ2-7,.,TRBD1,TRBV20-1
CASSLSGSSTDTQYF,TGTGCCAGCAGCCTCAGCGGGAGCAGCACAGATACGCAGTATTTT,TRBJ2-3,few,TRBD2,TRBV6-5
CASSPGSLGNQPQHF,TGTGCCAGCAGCCCGGGTAGTTTGGGCAATCAGCCCCAGCATTTT,TRBJ1-5,few,.,TRBV7-8
CAWLFSSYNEQFF,TGTGCCTGGCTGTTTAGCTCCTACAATGAGCAGTTCTTC,TRBJ2-1,.,.,TRBV30
CASSLPHRDQPQHF,TGTGCCAGCAGCTTACCACACCGGGATCAGCCCCAGCATTTT,TRBJ1-5,few,.,TRBV7-9
CASSEPSAGGSYNEQFF,TGTGCCAGCAGTGAACCCTCAGCGGGAGGGAGCTACAATGAGCAGTTCTTC,TRBJ2-1,few,TRBD2,TRBV25-1
CSASGSYNEQYF,TGCAGTGCTAGCGGGAGTTACAACGAGCAGTACTTC,TRBJ2-7,.,.,TRBV20-1
CSALGREGRSYEQYF,TGCAGTGCCCTGGGACGGGAGGGCCGCTCCTACGAGCAGTACTTC,TRBJ2-7,many,TRBD2,TRBV20-1
CASTVRGLKNSPLHF,TGTGCCAGCACTGTCAGGGGCTTGAAAAATTCACCCCTCCACTTT,TRBJ1-6,.,.,TRBV2
CASSPTRRWDDYGYTF,TGTGCCAGCAGCCCCACCCGCAGGTGGGACGACTATGGCTACACCTTC,TRBJ1-2,.,.,TRBV11-2
CASLETVNTEAFF,TGTGCCAGCTTAGAGACGGTGAACACTGAAGCTTTCTTT,TRBJ1-1,few,.,TRBV6-1
CASSFDRANYGYTF,TGTGCCAGCAGCTTTGACAGGGCTAACTATGGCTACACCTTC,TRBJ1-2,few,TRBD1,TRBV11-2
CASSLSLGHQNTEAFF,TGTGCCAGCAGCTTAAGTCTGGGACACCAGAACACTGAAGCTTTCTTT,TRBJ1-1,few,.,TRBV11-2
CASSQADTEAFF,TGCGCCAGCAGCCAGGCAGACACTGAAGCTTTCTTT,TRBJ1-1,many,.,TRBV3-1
CASSPVAGSGNEKLFF,TGTGCCAGCTCACCCGTCGCCGGTTCGGGTAATGAAAAACTGTTTTTT,TRBJ1-4,.,.,TRBV18
CASSEARGISTGELFF,TGTGCCAGCAGTGAAGCGCGAGGGATTAGCACCGGGGAGCTGTTTTTT,TRBJ2-2,.,.,TRBV2
CASSLSGQGNQPQHF,TGTGCCAGCAGTTTAAGCGGGCAGGGGAATCAGCCCCAGCATTTT,TRBJ1-5,.,.,TRBV28
CASRYGENTEAFF,TGTGCCAGCAGATACGGAGAGAACACTGAAGCTTTCTTT,TRBJ1-1,.,.,TRBV12-3/TRBV12-4
CASSSGLALGNEQFF,TGTGCCAGCAGCTCCGGACTAGCGCTCGGGAATGAGCAGTTCTTC,TRBJ2-1,.,TRBD2,TRBV7-2
CATSDSRTANYEQYF,TGTGCCACCAGTGATTCCCGGACAGCAAACTACGAGCAGTACTTC,TRBJ2-7,.,.,TRBV24-1
CATSDLGVTTTYNEQFF,TGTGCCACCAGTGATTTGGGGGTAACTACTACCTACAATGAGCAGTTCTTC,TRBJ2-1,few,.,TRBV24-1
CASSLAGAGHEQFF,TGTGCCAGCAGCCTAGCGGGAGCTGGCCATGAGCAGTTCTTC,TRBJ2-1,many,TRBD2,TRBV6-5
CASSLWQAKETQYF,TGTGCCAGCAGCTTATGGCAGGCGAAAGAGACCCAGTACTTC,TRBJ2-5,few,.,TRBV7-2